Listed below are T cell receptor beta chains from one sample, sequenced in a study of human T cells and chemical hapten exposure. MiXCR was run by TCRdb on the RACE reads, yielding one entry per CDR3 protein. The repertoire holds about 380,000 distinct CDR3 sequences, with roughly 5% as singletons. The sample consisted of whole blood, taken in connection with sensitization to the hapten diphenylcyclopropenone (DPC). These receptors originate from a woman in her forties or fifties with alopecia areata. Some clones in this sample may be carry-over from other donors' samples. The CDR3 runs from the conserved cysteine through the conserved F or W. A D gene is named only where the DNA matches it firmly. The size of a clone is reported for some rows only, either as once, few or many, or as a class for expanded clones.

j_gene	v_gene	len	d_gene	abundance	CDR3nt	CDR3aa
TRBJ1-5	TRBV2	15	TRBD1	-	TGTGCCAGCAGTAAGGCGACAGGGAACAATCAGCCCCAGCATTTT	CASSKATGNNQPQHF
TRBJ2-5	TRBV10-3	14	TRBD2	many	TGTGCCATCAGTGAGCTAGGACTAGCAGGGGCCCAGTACTTC	CAISELGLAGAQYF
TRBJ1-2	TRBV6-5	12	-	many	TGTGCCAGCACCCGAACAGGGTATGGCTACACCTTC	CASTRTGYGYTF
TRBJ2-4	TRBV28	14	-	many	TGTGCCACAAGCGCAGGGGAAGCCAAAAACATTCAGTACTTC	CATSAGEAKNIQYF
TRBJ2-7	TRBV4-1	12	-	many	TGCGCCAGCAGCAAAGACGGGTACGAGCAGTACTTC	CASSKDGYEQYF
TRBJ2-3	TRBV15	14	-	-	TGTGCCACCGCGCCTAGACAGGACACAGATACGCAGTATTTT	CATAPRQDTDTQYF
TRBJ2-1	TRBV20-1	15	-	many	TGCAGTGCTAGAGATCTAGGGACAAGCCGCAATGAGCAGTTCTTC	CSARDLGTSRNEQFF
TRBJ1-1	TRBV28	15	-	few	TGTGCCAGCACCCCCTTCACAGGGCTATACACTGAAGCTTTCTTT	CASTPFTGLYTEAFF
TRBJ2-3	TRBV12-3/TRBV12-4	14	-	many	TGTGCCAGCAGCCCATCCGACGGCTCAGATACGCAGTATTTT	CASSPSDGSDTQYF
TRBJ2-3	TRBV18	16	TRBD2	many	TGTGCCAGCTCGCTCGGGACTAGCGGGAGCACAGATACGCAGTATTTT	CASSLGTSGSTDTQYF
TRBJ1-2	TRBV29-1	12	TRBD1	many	TGCAGCGCGCAGGGACAGGCTTATGGCTACACCTTC	CSAQGQAYGYTF
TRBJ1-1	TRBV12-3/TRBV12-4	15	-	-	TGTGCCAGCAGGAACTCGGGGTCCCCGAACACTGAAGCTTTCTTT	CASRNSGSPNTEAFF
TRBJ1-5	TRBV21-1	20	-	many	TGTGCCAGCAGCTCCCCACGGAGACCGGGAGGTTTTGGCGGCAATCAGCCCCAGCATTTT	CASSSPRRPGGFGGNQPQHF
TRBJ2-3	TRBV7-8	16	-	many	TGTGCCAGCAGCCTTCGGGGGGCGGGTAGCACAGATACGCAGTATTTT	CASSLRGAGSTDTQYF
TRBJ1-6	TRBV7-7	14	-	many	TGTGCCAGCAGCTTAGAGACAGCCGATTCACCCCTCCACTTT	CASSLETADSPLHF
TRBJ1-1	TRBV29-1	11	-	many	TGCAGCGTCGGAATATTAACTGAAGCTTTCTTT	CSVGILTEAFF
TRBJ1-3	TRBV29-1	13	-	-	TGCAGCGTGCTTGGGGGCGCGGGAAACACCATATATTTT	CSVLGGAGNTIYF
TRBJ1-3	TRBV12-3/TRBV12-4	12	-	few	TGTGCCAGCAGTTTAGCCCGGGTCGTGGTTAATTTT	CASSLARVVVNF
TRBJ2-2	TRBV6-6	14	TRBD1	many	TGTGCCAGCAGTAAGGGACAGGGGTCCGGGGAGCTGTTTTTT	CASSKGQGSGELFF
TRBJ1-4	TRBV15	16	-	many	TGTGCCACCAGCTCCGAAGGAACTGTGACTAATGAAAAACTGTTTTTT	CATSSEGTVTNEKLFF
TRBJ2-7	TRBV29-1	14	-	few	TGCAGCGTTGAATCTAGCGACCCCTCCTACGAGCAGTACTTC	CSVESSDPSYEQYF
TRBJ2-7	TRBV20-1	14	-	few	TGCAGTGCTAGAAACCCGGCCGGGGATGACGAGCAGTACTTC	CSARNPAGDDEQYF
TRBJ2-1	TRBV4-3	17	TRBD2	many	TGCGCCAGCAGCCATCCCGGACTAGCGGGGGGAGGGGATGAGCAGTTCTTC	CASSHPGLAGGGDEQFF
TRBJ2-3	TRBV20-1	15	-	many	TGCAGTGCTAGATCCCACGGCTCTAGCACAGATACGCAGTATTTT	CSARSHGSSTDTQYF
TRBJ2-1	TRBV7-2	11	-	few	TGTGCCAGCAGCTTTAGCTATGAGCAGTTCTTC	CASSFSYEQFF
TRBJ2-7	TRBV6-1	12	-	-	TGTGCCAGCGCCCACTGGCGGGACGAGCAGTACTTC	CASAHWRDEQYF
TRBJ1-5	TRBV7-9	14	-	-	TGTGCCAGCAGCTTTTTAGGGGTCGGTCAGCCCCAGCATTTT	CASSFLGVGQPQHF
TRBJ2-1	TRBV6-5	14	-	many	TGTGCCAGCAGTTACAGGGGTATGGTAAATGAGCAGTTCTTC	CASSYRGMVNEQFF
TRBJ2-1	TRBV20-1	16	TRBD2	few	TGCAGTGCCATGGGGCACCTTCGCGGGAGTTTGAATGAGCAGTTCTTC	CSAMGHLRGSLNEQFF
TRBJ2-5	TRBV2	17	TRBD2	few	TGTGCCAGCAACCCACGAGGGACTAGCGAGCAACAAGAGACCCAGTACTTC	CASNPRGTSEQQETQYF
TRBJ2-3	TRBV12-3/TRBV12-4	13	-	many	TGTGCCAGCAGCCTCACTAGCACAGATACGCAGTATTTT	CASSLTSTDTQYF
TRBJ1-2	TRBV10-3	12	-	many	TGTGCCTCGTCCCTTAGGGACTATGGCTACACCTTC	CASSLRDYGYTF
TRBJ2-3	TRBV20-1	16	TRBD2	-	TGCAGTGCTAGACCGGGCGGGGGGGGCCGAACAGATACGCAGTATTTT	CSARPGGGGRTDTQYF
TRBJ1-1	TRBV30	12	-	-	TGTGCCTGGAGTTTGAATTTAGCTGAAGCTTTCTTT	CAWSLNLAEAFF
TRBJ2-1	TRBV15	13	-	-	TGTGCCACCAGCAGAATTGGGTTGAATGAGCAGTTCTTC	CATSRIGLNEQFF
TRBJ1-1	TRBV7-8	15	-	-	TGTGCCAGCAGCTTACACAGGGCGAGGAACACTGAAGCTTTCTTT	CASSLHRARNTEAFF
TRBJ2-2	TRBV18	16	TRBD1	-	TGTGCCAGCTCCAGACTCCAGGGGGCGAACACCGGGGAGCTGTTTTTT	CASSRLQGANTGELFF
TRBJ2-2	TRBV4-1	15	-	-	TGCGCCAGCAGCCCCGGGATAGTTAACACCGGGGAGCTGTTTTTT	CASSPGIVNTGELFF
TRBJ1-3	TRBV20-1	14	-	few	TGCAGTGCGACTCCGTCGGCCTCTGGAAACACCATATATTTT	CSATPSASGNTIYF
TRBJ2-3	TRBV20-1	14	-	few	TGCAGTGCCGCATACCCGGGGGCGTCGGATACGCAGTATTTT	CSAAYPGASDTQYF
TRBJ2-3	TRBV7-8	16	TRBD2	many	TGTGCCAGCATTCCCTTTACTAGCGGGGGTCCAGATACGCAGTATTTT	CASIPFTSGGPDTQYF
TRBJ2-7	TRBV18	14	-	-	TGTGCCAGCTCACCCGGGGACTCCTCCTACGAGCAGTACTTC	CASSPGDSSYEQYF